Included here is one T cell receptor (beta chain) sequence, with context. The CDR3 sequence is 14 residues long. Germline CDR1 MNHEY, CDR2 SVGAGI. The V and J ends lost 7 bases and 0 bases, in that order; junction bases with no gene match: 4. Repertoires were generated with immunoSEQ multiplex PCR, while TCRdb's copy carries only in-frame clones and drops some. This table holds about 380,000 clones, 88% found once. The sample originates from a study of blood T cell repertoires in COVID-19. The V gene is TRBV6-5, the J gene TRBJ2-7; the match to TRBD1 covers 9 bases. What was sequenced was PBMCs or T cells enriched from blood (not recorded which). The sequence was obtained from a woman aged 18-30 years who had recovered from COVID-19. DNA for the CDR3: TGTGCCAGCAATAGGGACAGGGTCTCCTACGAGCAGTACTTC. Protein sequence: CASNRDRVSYEQYF.